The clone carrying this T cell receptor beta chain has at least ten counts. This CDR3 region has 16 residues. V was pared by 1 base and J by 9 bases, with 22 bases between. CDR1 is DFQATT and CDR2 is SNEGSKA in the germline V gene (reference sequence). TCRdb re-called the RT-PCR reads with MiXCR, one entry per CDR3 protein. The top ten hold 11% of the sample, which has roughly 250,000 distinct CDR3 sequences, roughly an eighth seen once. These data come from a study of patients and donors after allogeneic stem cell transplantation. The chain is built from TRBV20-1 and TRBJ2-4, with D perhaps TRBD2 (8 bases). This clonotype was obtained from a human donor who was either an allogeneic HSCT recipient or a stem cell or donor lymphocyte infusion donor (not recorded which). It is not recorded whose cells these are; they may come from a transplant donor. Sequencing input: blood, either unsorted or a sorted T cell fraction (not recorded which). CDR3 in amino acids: CSARGYGLARGSIQYF. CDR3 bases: TGCAGTGCTAGAGGATACGGACTAGCCAGGGGGAGCATTCAGTACTTC.